These 21 T cell receptor beta chains were all obtained from the same sample, sequenced in a study of blood T cell repertoires in COVID-19. Clones were read by immunoSEQ multiplex PCR, and TCRdb kept only the in-frame ones, dropping some. The sample lists 50,000 to 65,000 clones, about four fifths occurring once. What was sequenced was peripheral blood. Receptor source: a man in his sixties with COVID-19, enrolled during active disease.

The chain couples TRBV9 to TRBJ2-1, with 9 bases lining up with TRBD2. Germline-derived CDR1 and CDR2 are SGDLS and YYNGEE. With V trimmed by 3 bases and J by 4 bases, 5 bases remained unmatched. The CDR3 contains 15 residues. This CDR3 is CASSAGTSWYNEQFF. The CDR3 DNA reads TGTGCCAGCAGCGCTGGGACTAGCTGGTACAATGAGCAGTTCTTC.

V gene TRBV9 combines with J gene TRBJ2-7, with D unclear. There are 15 residues in the CDR3. V was trimmed by 0 bases and J by 2 bases, leaving 12 bases between them. From germline, CDR1 is SGDLS and CDR2 YYNGEE. CDR3 in amino acids: CASSVGPGGAYEQYF. CDR3 DNA sequence: TGTGCCAGCAGCGTAGGGCCCGGTGGAGCCTACGAGCAGTACTTC.

The J gene is TRBJ1-1, the V gene TRBV5-1; 8 bases align to TRBD1. Germline V lookup: CDR1 SGHRS, CDR2 YFSETQ. This CDR3 has 12 amino acids. Trimming at V came to 3 bases and at J to 7 bases, leaving 2 bases not matched to a gene. Written as DNA, the CDR3 is TGCGCCAGCAGCTCGACAGGGGTTGAAGCTTTCTTT. Translation: CASSSTGVEAFF.

This clone has only one observation. This chain links TRBV9 with TRBJ2-2, with D possibly matching TRBD1 (5 bases). The CDR3 spans 15 residues. In germline, CDR1 is SGDLS, CDR2 YYNGEE. V was clipped by 3 bases and J by 5 bases, with 14 bases between them. CDR3 in DNA: TGTGCCAGCAGCGCCACCGTCTCAGGGACCGGGGAGCTGTTTTTT. Residues: CASSATVSGTGELFF.

A single count supports this clone. This chain connects TRBV30 to TRBJ1-5; 12 bases are shared with TRBD1. Germline CDR1 GTSNPN, CDR2 SVGIG (reference sequence). V was clipped by 0 bases and J by 6 bases; unmatched bases: 6. CDR3 length equals 16 residues. The CDR3 sequence is CAWSVRGTGGLQPQHF. CDR3 nucleotides: TGTGCCTGGAGTGTACGGGGGACAGGGGGCCTTCAGCCCCAGCATTTT.

CDR3 residues: CASSQGTDTSAKNIQYF. The CDR3 nucleotides read TGTGCCAGCAGCCAAGGGACAGATACATCAGCCAAAAACATTCAGTACTTC. The chain couples TRBV4-2 to TRBJ2-4; perhaps TRBD1 as D (6 bases). This CDR3 region has 17 residues. V lost 1 base and J lost 0, with 13 bases in between. Germline V gene lookup returns CDR1 LGHNA and CDR2 YNFKEQ.

V and J are TRBV15 and TRBJ2-1, with 11 bases lining up with TRBD2. V dropped 2 bases and J dropped 0; count of bases not matched to a gene: 0. The CDR3 is made up of 16 amino acids. Germline assignment: CDR1 LNHNV and CDR2 YYDKDF (reference sequence). Here the CDR3 reads CATSRLAGGSYNEQFF. CDR3 DNA sequence: TGTGCCACCAGCAGACTAGCGGGAGGCTCCTACAATGAGCAGTTCTTC.

The V and J genes are TRBV5-1 and TRBJ2-7, with TRBD1 as a possible D gene (6 bases). The CDR3 covers 16 residues. V shed 3 bases and J shed 2 bases, with 18 bases lying between them. CDR1 and CDR2 from the germline V gene are SGHRS and YFSETQ. The CDR3 DNA follows: TGCGCCAGCAGCTCCACCTCCGGGACAATACCCTACGAGCAGTACTTC. The encoded protein is CASSSTSGTIPYEQYF. Full variable domain (missing parts from reference TRBV5-1 and TRBJ2-7): KAGVTQTPRYLIKTRGQQVTLSCSPISGHRSVSWYQQTPGQGLQFLFEYFSETQRNKGNFPGRFSGRQFSNSRSEMNVSTLELGDSALYLCASSSTSGTIPYEQYFGPGTRLTVT.

The rearrangement joins TRBV11-2 to TRBJ2-5; the D gene is possibly TRBD2 (6 bases). CDR3 size: 15 residues. Trimming took off 3 bases at V and 3 bases at J, with 14 bases between the two ends. Germline V gives CDR1 SGHAT, CDR2 FQNNGV. The DNA of the CDR3 is TGTGCCAGCAGCTTGAGGCCGGGGGAGGAAGAGACCCAGTACTTC. This gives the protein CASSLRPGEEETQYF.

The chain uses TRBV15 and TRBJ2-5; 8 bases fit TRBD1. Trimming cost V 1 base and J 4 bases; bases outside gene matches: 8. This CDR3 contains 16 residues. Germline V gives CDR1 LNHNV, CDR2 YYDKDF (reference sequence). Here the CDR3 reads CATSRGGAGGLETQYF. CDR3 sequence (DNA): TGTGCCACCAGCAGAGGAGGTGCAGGGGGCTTAGAGACCCAGTACTTC.

The V call is TRBV5-1, the J call TRBJ1-6, with D perhaps TRBD1 (6 bases). Per germline, CDR1 SGHRS and CDR2 YFSETQ. The CDR3 consists of 16 residues. Trimming stripped 1 base from V and 5 bases from J, with 13 bases between. The CDR3 DNA reads as TGCGCCAGCAGCTTGACAGGGAGCATAAATAATTCACCCCTCCACTTT. It yields the protein CASSLTGSINNSPLHF. Full variable domain (outside the CDR3, taken from reference TRBV5-1 and TRBJ1-6): KAGVTQTPRYLIKTRGQQVTLSCSPISGHRSVSWYQQTPGQGLQFLFEYFSETQRNKGNFPGRFSGRQFSNSRSEMNVSTLELGDSALYLCASSLTGSINNSPLHFGNGTRLTVT.

This chain links TRBV29-1 with TRBJ1-2; a weak D match, TRBD1 (5 bases). Germline V lookup: CDR1 SQVTM, CDR2 ANQGSEA. The CDR3 has 15 residues. The germline V and J ends were trimmed by 7 bases and 1 base, with 19 bases remaining between them. CDR3 in DNA: TGCAGCGCTGCACCTGCCTCGACAGATAACTATGGCTACACCTTC. Amino acid sequence: CSAAPASTDNYGYTF.

The chain is built from TRBV4-2 and TRBJ2-1; 7 bases are a match to TRBD2. The CDR3 is 12 residues long. From germline, CDR1 is LGHNA and CDR2 YNFKEQ. Losses at the gene ends were 0 bases for V and 10 bases for J; bases not matched to a gene: 0. CDR3 sequence: CASSQDSGEQFF. The DNA for the CDR3 is TGTGCCAGCAGCCAAGATAGCGGGGAGCAGTTCTTC.

This clone was observed once. The chain employs TRBV14 and TRBJ1-2; D gene unclear. Germline lookup yields CDR1 SGHDN and CDR2 FVKESK. The CDR3 extends over 15 amino acids. Trimming took off 0 bases at V and 4 bases at J, with 12 bases between the two ends. This CDR3 is CASSQDLSGLYGYTF. The CDR3 DNA reads as TGTGCCAGCAGCCAAGATTTATCCGGACTCTATGGCTACACCTTC.

This clone was counted a single time. The rearrangement links TRBV9 to TRBJ1-3; TRBD1 matches 8 bases. V dropped 6 bases and J dropped 3; count of bases not matched to a gene: 8. Germline-derived CDR1 and CDR2 are SGDLS and YYNGEE. This CDR3 contains 15 residues. CDR3 region: CASTKTGEGGNTIYF. CDR3 nucleotides: TGTGCCAGCACCAAGACAGGGGAGGGTGGAAACACCATATATTTT.

This clone occurred a few times. The CDR3 loop is CASSLVSEGYEQYF. In DNA, the CDR3 is TGTGCCAGCAGCTTAGTTTCAGAGGGCTACGAGCAGTACTTC. This chain connects TRBV11-2 to TRBJ2-7, with TRBD2 as a possible D gene (5 bases). The CDR3 totals 14 residues. CDR1 and CDR2 from the germline V gene are SGHAT and FQNNGV. V lost 1 base and J lost 3, with 10 bases in between.

This clone was counted between two and nine times. The rearrangement joins TRBV5-1 to TRBJ2-3; possibly TRBD2 for D (6 bases). This CDR3 comprises 14 residues. The V end lost 7 bases, the J end lost 0 bases, and 12 bases lay between the germline ends. Looked up from germline, CDR1 is SGHRS and CDR2 is YFSETQ. The CDR3 spells CASQEGRSTDTQYF. CDR3 bases: TGCGCCAGCCAGGAGGGGAGAAGCACAGATACGCAGTATTTT. Full variable domain (remainder filled in from reference TRBV5-1 and TRBJ2-3): KAGVTQTPRYLIKTRGQQVTLSCSPISGHRSVSWYQQTPGQGLQFLFEYFSETQRNKGNFPGRFSGRQFSNSRSEMNVSTLELGDSALYLCASQEGRSTDTQYFGPGTRLTVL.

This chain uses TRBV3-1 (or the pseudogene TRBV3-2) with TRBJ2-1; TRBD1 matches at 8 bases. This CDR3 region has 15 residues. Losses at the gene ends were 4 bases for V and 5 bases for J; bases not matched to a gene: 7. Germline V gene data show CDR1 as LGHDT and CDR2 as YNNKEL (reference sequence). The CDR3 region is CASSLFGQGNNEQFF. The CDR3, as DNA: TGTGCCAGCAGCCTTTTCGGACAGGGCAACAATGAGCAGTTCTTC.

The V gene is TRBV6-2 or TRBV6-3, the J gene TRBJ1-6, with D possibly being TRBD1 (6 bases). V lost 0 bases and J lost 13, with 7 bases in between. Germline V gives CDR1 MNHEY, CDR2 SVGEGT. The CDR3 runs 12 residues. CDR3 sequence (DNA): TGTGCCAGCAGTTACTCAAGGGGGCCCCTCCACTTT. Protein sequence: CASSYSRGPLHF.

This clone was seen a single time. The rearrangement joins TRBV2 to TRBJ1-4; 9 bases are shared with TRBD1. Looked up from germline, CDR1 is SNHLY and CDR2 is FYNNEI. The CDR3 is 14 amino acids. Germline trimming cut 8 bases from V and 4 bases from J; bases unmatched to any gene: 5. CDR3 residues: CASRPGQGNEKLFF. The CDR3 bases are TGTGCCAGCCGACCGGGACAGGGTAATGAAAAACTGTTTTTT.

This chain connects TRBV5-6 to TRBJ2-1; D gene uncertain. V dropped 2 bases and J dropped 0 bases, with 15 bases sitting between them. The CDR3 covers 17 residues. Germline CDR1 and CDR2: SGHDT and YYEEEE. The CDR3: CASSFESVPSSYNEQFF. The DNA of the CDR3 is TGTGCCAGCAGCTTCGAATCGGTACCTAGCTCCTACAATGAGCAGTTCTTC.